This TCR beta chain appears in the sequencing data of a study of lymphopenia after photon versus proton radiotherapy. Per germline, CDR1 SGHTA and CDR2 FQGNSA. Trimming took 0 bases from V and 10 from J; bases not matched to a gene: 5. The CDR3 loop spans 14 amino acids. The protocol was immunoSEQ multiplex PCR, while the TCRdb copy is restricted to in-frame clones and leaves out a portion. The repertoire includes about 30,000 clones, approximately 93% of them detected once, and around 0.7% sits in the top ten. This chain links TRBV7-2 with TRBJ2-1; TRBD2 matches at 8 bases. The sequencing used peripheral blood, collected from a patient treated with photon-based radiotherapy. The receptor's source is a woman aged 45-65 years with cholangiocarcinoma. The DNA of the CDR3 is TGTGCCAGCAGCTTAGCGTTAGCGGGGCAAGAGCAGTTCTTC. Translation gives CASSLALAGQEQFF.